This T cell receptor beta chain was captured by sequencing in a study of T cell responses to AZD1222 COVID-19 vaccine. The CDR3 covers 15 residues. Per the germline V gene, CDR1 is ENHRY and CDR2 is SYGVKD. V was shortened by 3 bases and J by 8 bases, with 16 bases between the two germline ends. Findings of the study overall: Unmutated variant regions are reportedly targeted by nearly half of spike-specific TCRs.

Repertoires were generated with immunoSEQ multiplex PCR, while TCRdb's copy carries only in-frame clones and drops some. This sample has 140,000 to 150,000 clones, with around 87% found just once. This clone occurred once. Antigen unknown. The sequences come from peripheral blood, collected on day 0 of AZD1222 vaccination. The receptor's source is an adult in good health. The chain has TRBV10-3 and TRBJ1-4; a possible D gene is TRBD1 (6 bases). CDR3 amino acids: CAISEGGSGKEKLFF. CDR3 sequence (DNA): TGTGCCATCAGTGAAGGGGGATCGGGAAAGGAAAAACTGTTTTTT.